Sequencing of this T cell receptor (beta chain) was carried out in a study of response to subunit inactivated influenza vaccine. Study outcomes and limitations: The authors suggested that few new T cells are recruited per seasonal influenza vaccination.

This CDR3 has 15 amino acids. V dropped 10 bases and J dropped 5; count of bases not matched to a gene: 16. In germline, CDR1 is SGHRS, CDR2 YFSETQ. Using its own MiXCR run on the RT-PCR reads, TCRdb lists one record per CDR3 protein. The profile shows hundreds of thousands of distinct CDR3 sequences, about 25% of them singletons. For this clonotype: Its antigen is not known.

The receptor's source is a man in his fifties or sixties who received an inactivated influenza vaccine. The source was CD4+ T cells sorted from PBMCs, collected 5 to 6 days after vaccination. The V and J genes are TRBV5-1 and TRBJ1-1; 8 nucleotides align to TRBD1. The CDR3 spells CASAAGPGGQTEAFF. For the CDR3, the DNA is TGCGCCTCAGCTGCGGGACCAGGGGGCCAAACTGAAGCTTTCTTT.